Below are 5 T cell receptor beta chains sequenced from a single sample in a study of CD8+CD57+ T cells in acquired aplastic anemia. Genomic DNA, the template, was used for profiling of the TCR beta VDJ and CDR3. TCRdb passed the reads through MiXCR, listing each CDR3 protein once. Among around 200,000 distinct CDR3 sequences listed, about 59% were seen once. Sequencing was carried out using sorted CD4+, CD8+, or CD8+CD57+ T cells (not recorded which) from PBMCs. The origin of the receptors is a human donor in good health.

The chain employs TRBV7-2 and TRBJ2-3, with 9 bases identical to TRBD1. This CDR3 has 14 residues. Germline V gene lookup returns CDR1 SGHTA and CDR2 FQGNSA. Unmatched junction bases numbered 3, after V lost 4 bases and J lost 4 bases. The CDR3 nucleotides read TGTGCCAGCAGCTCTACAGGGGGCGCAGATACGCAGTATTTT. Translating it yields CASSSTGGADTQYF. Filled out from reference TRBV7-2 and TRBJ2-3, the complete variable domain reads GAGVSQSPSNKVTEKGKDVELRCDPISGHTALYWYRQSLGQGLEFLIYFQGNSAPDKSGLPSDRFSAERTGGSVSTLTIQRTQQEDSAVYLCASSSTGGADTQYFGPGTRLTVL.

The chain is built from TRBV7-3 and TRBJ2-1; 9 nucleotides align to TRBD2. Per germline, CDR1 SGHTA and CDR2 FQGTGA. This CDR3 comprises 16 residues. V shed 5 bases and J 0 bases; nucleotides not matched to a gene: 5. In DNA, the CDR3 is TGTGCCAGCAGCCCGGCTAGCGGGAACTCCTACAATGAGCAGTTCTTC. Translation gives CASSPASGNSYNEQFF.

The chain has TRBV7-2 and TRBJ2-7, with TRBD1 matching over 7 bases. The CDR3 runs 15 residues. Per germline, CDR1 SGHTA and CDR2 FQGNSA. The V and J ends lost 6 bases and 2 bases, in that order; junction bases with no gene match: 10. The CDR3 DNA follows: TGTGCCAGCAGTAAGACAGGGCGTGGAGCCTACGAGCAGTACTTC. The encoded protein is CASSKTGRGAYEQYF.

This clonotype was detected ten times or more. This rearrangement joins TRBV9 to TRBJ1-1; D gene uncertain. Germline V gives CDR1 SGDLS, CDR2 YYNGEE. The germline V and J ends were trimmed by 8 bases and 1 base, with 9 bases remaining between them. The CDR3 contains 12 residues. The CDR3 sequence is CASVGENTEAFF. The CDR3 bases are TGTGCCAGTGTGGGTGAGAACACTGAAGCTTTCTTT.

This clonotype was detected ten times or more. The chain combines TRBV7-6 with TRBJ1-1; tentative D call: TRBD1 (5 bases). The CDR3 covers 15 residues. The V end was cut by 1 base, the J end by 11 bases, with 20 bases between. In germline, CDR1 is SGHVS, CDR2 FNYEAQ. Here the CDR3 DNA reads TGTGCCAGCAGCTTAGAATCCGGGGCGTCTTCCCAGGCTTTCTTT. The encoded protein is CASSLESGASSQAFF.